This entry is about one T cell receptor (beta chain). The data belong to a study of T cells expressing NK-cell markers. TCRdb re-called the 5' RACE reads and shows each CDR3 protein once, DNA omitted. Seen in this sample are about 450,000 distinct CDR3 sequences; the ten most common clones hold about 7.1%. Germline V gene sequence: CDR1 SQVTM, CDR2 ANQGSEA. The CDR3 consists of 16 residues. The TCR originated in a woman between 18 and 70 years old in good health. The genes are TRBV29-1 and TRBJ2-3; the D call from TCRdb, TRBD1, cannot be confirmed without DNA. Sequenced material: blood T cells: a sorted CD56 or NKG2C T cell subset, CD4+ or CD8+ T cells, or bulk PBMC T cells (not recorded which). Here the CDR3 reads CSVEDLGGGGTDTQYF.